This TCR beta chain was observed in a study of blood T cell repertoires in COVID-19 (dated by TCRdb to 2020 to 2022). In terms of the full investigation: Collaborator samples came from the United States, Italy and Spain and covered acute and convalescent phases of COVID-19. The repertoires were released in a freely available public database intended as a resource for research on the immune response to SARS-CoV-2. Samples came from the ongoing ImmuneRACE study (first 160 participants) plus 1,254 subjects from 6 global collaborators. The dataset comprised deeply sampled blood TCRbeta repertoires from subjects exposed to, actively infected with, or recovered from COVID-19. The prospective study material was composed of cDNA or gDNA derived from T cells, B-cell-depleted T cells, or PBMCs. Where HLA class I and class II types were available, the types were taken from metadata supplied by the sample provider, not from assay-based typing. The sample metadata nearly always contained a de-identified subject ID, COVID-19 status, age in years and sex.

The cysteine opens and the phenylalanine closes a CDR3 of 13 amino acids. Of the read, only the CDR3 DNA is kept; its 39 bases are in frame from base 1. V is shortened by 4 bases, J by 8 bases, and the region joining them spans 14 bases. The CDR1 and CDR2 encoded by the germline V gene are MGHDK and SYGVNS. With respect to this clone: The antigen it recognizes is unknown. No per-base quality is available; no much larger clone lies one base away.

The collaborating institutions used their own protocols to collect whole blood in K2EDTA tubes. For TCRbeta analysis, collaborators shipped samples in one of three forms: frozen whole blood, isolated PBMCs, or DNA extracted from either of those sample types. Summary of the overall study and its limitations: The quantity of clinical and demographic metadata differed by source and by participant and was supplied without curation.

The immunoSEQ Assay, a bias-controlled multiplex PCR, was used to amplify TCRbeta CDR3 regions from genomic DNA. In the original analysis: The number of nucleated cells in each sample was estimated by amplification of reference gene primers within the assay. To quantify the absolute abundance of each unique TCRbeta CDR3 rearrangement, sequence reads were collapsed and filtered. For each sample, productive Simpson clonality was calculated as the square root of Simpson's diversity index over productive rearrangements. This immuneACCESS table, as held by TCRdb, lists in-frame sequences with V and J called but not all clones. Of the missing ones, under half trace to an unresolved V gene in checked studies; the others have no known cause. V, J and clone size derive from that table, while D and trimming were established from the DNA sequence. In this sample the table shows approximately 220,000 clones, around nine tenths of which occur a single time. The top ten clonotypes cover 3% to 3.5% of the sample.

The sequence derives from a man aged 60-69 years with acute or convalescent COVID-19. The V and J segments used are TRBV25-1 and TRBJ1-2; the D gene cannot be named for sure. Sequencing was carried out using peripheral blood. The nucleotide sequence reads as follows: TGTGCCAGCAGTGTGCACTCGGGTGGGGGCTACACCTTC. It codes for CASSVHSGGGYTF.